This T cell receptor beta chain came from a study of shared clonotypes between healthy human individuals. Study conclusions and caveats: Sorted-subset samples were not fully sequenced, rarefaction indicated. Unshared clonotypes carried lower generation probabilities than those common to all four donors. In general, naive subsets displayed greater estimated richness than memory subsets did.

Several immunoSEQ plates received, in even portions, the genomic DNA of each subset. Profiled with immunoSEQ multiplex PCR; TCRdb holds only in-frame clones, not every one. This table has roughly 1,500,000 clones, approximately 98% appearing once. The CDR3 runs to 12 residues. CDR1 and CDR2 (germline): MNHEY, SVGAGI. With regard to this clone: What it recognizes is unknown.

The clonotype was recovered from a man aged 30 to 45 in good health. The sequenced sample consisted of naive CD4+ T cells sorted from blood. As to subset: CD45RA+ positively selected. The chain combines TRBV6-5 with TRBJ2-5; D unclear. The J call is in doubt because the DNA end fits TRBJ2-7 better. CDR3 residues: CASSYVTYEQYF. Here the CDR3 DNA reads TGTGCCAGCAGTTACGTGACGTACGAGCAGTACTTC.